This T cell receptor (beta chain) was captured by sequencing in a study of shared clonotypes between healthy human individuals. Notes on the study in general: Generation of non-shared clonotypes was less probable than generation of clonotypes shared by all four donors.

This clone was detected a few times. What it binds is not known. Libraries were prepared by immunoSEQ multiplex PCR; TCRdb keeps only in-frame clonotypes and omits some of them. Of about 960,000 clones detected, approximately 76% appear once; the ten largest clones hold around 1.5%. Germline lookup yields CDR1 SGHTA and CDR2 FQGNSA. V dropped 1 base and J dropped 1 base, with 12 bases sitting between them. There are 16 residues in the CDR3. This chain joins TRBV7-2 and TRBJ2-3, with D maybe TRBD1 (5 bases). Source material: memory CD4+ T cells sorted from blood. Subset specified: CD45RA-negative fraction. This receptor was obtained from a man aged 18 to 35 in good health. The CDR3 loop is CASSLGARQRTDTQYF. Here the CDR3 DNA reads TGTGCCAGCAGCTTAGGGGCGAGACAGCGCACAGATACGCAGTATTTT.